This T cell receptor (beta chain) was observed in a study of cytomegalovirus exposure and HLA in healthy donors. The germline CDR1 and CDR2 sequences are SEHNR and FQNEAQ (reference sequence). CDR3 length: 14 amino acids. Findings and limits, study-wide: Segments of the TCR beta V type were, in most cases, productive about 87% or about 30% of the time in an earlier analysis.

The study ran its PCR with 60 Vbeta and 13 Jbeta primers. Produced via immunoSEQ multiplex PCR; TCRdb's table is partial and in-frame only. The table has approximately 150,000 clones, roughly 88% seen once. Notes on this clone: The antigen is unknown. One end of the junction varies from germline; a read error may be responsible.

Sequencing was done on a sample of PBMCs. The gene calls are TRBV7-9 and TRBJ1-2, with 10 bases lining up with TRBD1. The receptor was isolated from a woman in her forties in good health and CMV-seronegative. The CDR3 nucleotides are TGTTCCAGCAGCCGCGGGGACAGGGGTCGTGGCTACACCTTC. It is translated as CSSSRGDRGRGYTF.